This T cell receptor (beta chain) stems from a study of CD8 T cells in ankylosing spondylitis. CDR3 length: 13 amino acids. Trimming removed 5 bases from V and 8 bases from J, with 14 bases in between. Using its own MiXCR run on the 5' RACE reads, TCRdb lists one record per CDR3 protein. Of roughly 90,000 distinct CDR3 sequences listed, around 8.3% were seen once; the top ten hold approximately 30%. Study-level points and caveats: A motif in TCR beta, a set of several highly homologous variants, appeared characteristic of ankylosing spondylitis blood. Reports say disease-linked clones showed up significantly more in matched ankylosing spondylitis synovial fluid. Before this, some motif variants had been reported in reactive arthritis synovial fluid and blood.

This clonotype was found many times. Its cognate antigen is unknown. The chain is built from TRBV12-3 or TRBV12-4 and TRBJ2-3; D ambiguous. The sequenced material came from blood, either unsorted or a sorted T cell fraction (not recorded which). The TCR comes from a male donor with ankylosing spondylitis. The CDR3 DNA follows: TGTGCCAGCAGTAACCTAACGATGAGTACGCAGTATTTT. This codes for CASSNLTMSTQYF.